This T cell receptor beta chain derives from a study of cytomegalovirus exposure and HLA in healthy donors. The CDR3 covers 19 residues. Germline V CDR1 and CDR2: MGHRA, YSYEKL. V shed 1 base, J shed 4 bases, and the junction held 8 bases outside the gene matches. PCR primers comprised 60 Vbeta and 13 Jbeta primers. Clones were sequenced by immunoSEQ multiplex PCR, and TCRdb holds only the in-frame ones, with some missing. The table lists about 75,000 clones, roughly 88% of them singletons. This clone has only a few counts. The chain carries TRBV4-1 and TRBJ2-6; 12 positions match TRBD1. This TCR derives from an older man in good health and CMV-seropositive. Input material: PBMCs. For the CDR3, the DNA is TGCGCCAGCAGCCAAGCACCGGGACAGGGGGCGCGGGGGGCCAACGTCCTGACTTTC. It translates to CASSQAPGQGARGANVLTF.